The 32 T cell receptor beta chains listed next were all sequenced from one sample in a study of blood T cell repertoires in COVID-19. Produced via immunoSEQ multiplex PCR; TCRdb's table is partial and in-frame only. The data show about 270,000 clones, about 85% seen once. The sample was PBMCs or T cells enriched from blood (not recorded which). The receptors were sampled from a woman between 50 and 59 years old who had recovered from COVID-19.

The chain has TRBV5-8 and TRBJ2-1, with 12 nucleotides matching TRBD2. Trimming cost V 4 bases and J 12 bases; bases outside gene matches: 5. The CDR3 has 13 residues. The V gene's germline CDR1 is SGHTS and CDR2 YDEGEE. CDR3 protein: CASSRTTSGGQFF. CDR3 in DNA: TGTGCCAGCAGCCGCACGACTAGCGGGGGGCAGTTCTTC.

The chain couples TRBV7-3 to TRBJ1-1; possibly TRBD1 for D (6 bases). The CDR3 has 13 residues. Per the germline V gene, CDR1 is SGHTA and CDR2 is FQGTGA. Deletions cut 5 bases from V and 8 bases from J, with 15 bases between. DNA for the CDR3: TGTGCCAGCAGCAAAGGACAGTCAAGGGAAGCTTTCTTT. Its protein product is CASSKGQSREAFF.

V is TRBV28 and J is TRBJ1-4; 10 positions agree with TRBD1. The CDR3 extends over 13 amino acids. The J segment lost 7 bases and the V segment lost 6 bases, leaving 2 bases of the junction unmatched. Per the germline V gene, CDR1 is MDHEN and CDR2 is SYDVKM. The CDR3 spells CASRWDRGEKLFF. In nucleotides, the CDR3 is TGTGCCAGCAGGTGGGACAGGGGTGAAAAACTGTTTTTT. Together with reference TRBV28 and TRBJ1-4, the CDR3 gives the full variable domain: DVKVTQSSRYLVKRTGEKVFLECVQDMDHENMFWYRQDPGLGLRLIYFSYDVKMKEKGDIPEGYSVSREKKERFSLILESASTNQTSMYLCASRWDRGEKLFFGSGTQLSVL.

This sequence joins TRBV27 and TRBJ1-2; weak D call: TRBD1 (5 bases). The length of the CDR3 is 14 residues. V was shortened by 1 base and J by 4 bases, with 10 bases between the two germline ends. Germline CDR1 is MNHEY and CDR2 is SMNVEV (reference sequence). The CDR3 protein is CASSLWQGSYGYTF. The CDR3 region has the DNA TGTGCCAGCAGTTTATGGCAGGGTTCCTATGGCTACACCTTC.

The chain employs TRBV18 and TRBJ1-1; TRBD1 agrees at 8 bases. Germline V gene sequence: CDR1 KGHSH, CDR2 LQKENI. CDR3 length: 15 residues. The V gene end was trimmed by 1 base and the J gene end by 6 bases; junction bases not matched to a gene: 7. The CDR3 nucleotides read TGTGCCAGCTCACCACTTGACAGGGGTCGGGCTGAAGCTTTCTTT. Protein sequence: CASSPLDRGRAEAFF.

This chain uses TRBV7-2 with TRBJ1-2; TRBD1 aligns across 7 bases. From germline, CDR1 is SGHTA and CDR2 FQGNSA. The ends lost 5 bases at V and 4 bases at J; junction bases unmatched: 10. The CDR3 has 15 amino acids. DNA of the CDR3: TGTGCCAGCAGCCCCCAAGGAGGGGGCATCTATGGCTACACCTTC. It encodes CASSPQGGGIYGYTF.

The chain carries TRBV11-2 and TRBJ1-3, with D hard to call. V gave up 6 bases and J gave up 0 bases, with 15 bases separating them. The CDR3 covers 16 residues. CDR1 and CDR2 from the germline V gene are SGHAT and FQNNGV. CDR3: CASRMAGSDSGNTIYF. CDR3 coding DNA: TGTGCCAGCAGAATGGCCGGGTCCGACTCTGGAAACACCATATATTTT.

V is TRBV28 and J is TRBJ2-1; 7 bases line up with TRBD2. CDR1 is MDHEN and CDR2 is SYDVKM in the germline V gene. The CDR3 covers 14 residues. With 3 bases clipped from V and 6 bases from J, the junction kept 5 bases outside the gene matches. In DNA, the CDR3 is TGTGCCAGCAGTTTTAGGGGCGGGGGCAATGAGCAGTTCTTC. It encodes CASSFRGGGNEQFF.

V is TRBV9 and J is TRBJ2-3; D perhaps matches TRBD2 (6 bases). V lost 0 bases, J lost 6 bases, and 17 bases lay in between. The CDR3 runs to 16 residues. The germline V gene has CDR1 SGDLS and CDR2 YYNGEE. CDR3 in amino acids: CASSVGASASRDTQYF. In nucleotides, the CDR3 is TGTGCCAGCAGCGTAGGGGCTAGCGCATCGAGGGATACGCAGTATTTT.

The V and J genes are TRBV19 and TRBJ1-5; 8 bases map to TRBD1. The length of the CDR3 is 12 residues. V dropped 8 bases and J dropped 5; count of bases not matched to a gene: 2. From germline, CDR1 is LNHDA and CDR2 SQIVND (reference sequence). CDR3 residues: CASDRGDQPQHF. Here the CDR3 DNA reads TGTGCCAGTGACAGGGGAGATCAGCCCCAGCATTTT.

The sample holds a few counts of this clone. This sequence joins TRBV27 and TRBJ1-3, with TRBD1 as a possible D gene (6 bases). The germline CDR1 and CDR2 sequences are MNHEY and SMNVEV (reference sequence). Trimming removed 5 bases at V and 0 bases at J, with 17 bases between. The CDR3 totals 17 residues. The CDR3 DNA sequence: TGTGCCAGCAGTCCAACCCGACAGGCCCTCTCTGGAAACACCATATATTTT. Translating it yields CASSPTRQALSGNTIYF.

This chain uses TRBV7-2 with TRBJ1-5, with 9 bases matching TRBD1. The CDR3 extends over 15 amino acids. CDR1 is SGHTA and CDR2 is FQGNSA in the germline V gene. V lost 5 bases and J lost 2; bases outside the gene matches: 4. CDR3 nucleotide sequence: TGTGCCAGCAGCGCACAGGGGGCCGGCAATCAGCCCCAGCATTTT. Protein product: CASSAQGAGNQPQHF. Combining the CDR3 with reference TRBV7-2 and TRBJ1-5 gives the whole variable domain GAGVSQSPSNKVTEKGKDVELRCDPISGHTALYWYRQSLGQGLEFLIYFQGNSAPDKSGLPSDRFSAERTGGSVSTLTIQRTQQEDSAVYLCASSAQGAGNQPQHFGDGTRLSIL.

The chain carries TRBV11-2 and TRBJ2-5; the match to TRBD2 covers 10 bases. Unmatched junction bases numbered 10, after V lost 2 bases and J lost 4 bases. There are 17 residues in the CDR3. The germline CDR1 and CDR2 sequences are SGHAT and FQNNGV. CDR3 sequence (DNA): TGTGCCAGCAGCTTAAGACGGCTAGCGGGAGTGTTAGAGACCCAGTACTTC. This sequence encodes CASSLRRLAGVLETQYF.

The V gene is TRBV12-5, the J gene TRBJ1-1, with D tentatively TRBD1 (6 bases). The V end lost 5 bases, the J end lost 5 bases, and 18 bases lay between the germline ends. Germline loops: CDR1 LGHNT, CDR2 FRNRAP. This CDR3 contains 15 residues. The CDR3 DNA reads TGTGCTAGTGGTAGGGGGGGCAGGGGATCGACTGAAGCTTTCTTT. Its protein product is CASGRGGRGSTEAFF.

Only a few counts were recorded for this clone. CDR3 sequence: CASSLLLTSGSKGKTQYF. CDR3 coding DNA: TGCGCCAGCAGTCTTTTATTAACTAGCGGGAGTAAGGGAAAGACCCAGTACTTC. The chain employs TRBV4-1 and TRBJ2-5; 11 nucleotides match TRBD2. Trimming removed 6 bases from V and 6 bases from J; junction bases left unmatched: 18. Germline assignment: CDR1 MGHRA and CDR2 YSYEKL. This CDR3 contains 18 residues.

The J gene is TRBJ1-2, the V gene TRBV28; 8 nucleotides agree with TRBD1. J lost 10 bases, V lost 4 bases, and 17 bases had no gene match. The CDR3 consists of 16 residues. The germline gives CDR1 MDHEN, CDR2 SYDVKM. Here the CDR3 reads CASSSRGQGDYSVYTF. CDR3 nucleotide sequence: TGTGCCAGCAGTTCTCGCGGACAGGGCGATTACAGTGTCTACACCTTC.

The chain carries TRBV27 and TRBJ1-6; D is unresolved. With 4 bases removed from V and 10 bases from J, the gap between germline ends came to 17 bases. This CDR3 has 15 residues. CDR1 is MNHEY, CDR2 SMNVEV, per germline (reference sequence). This CDR3 is CASSYGGGWESPLHF. The CDR3 DNA is TGTGCCAGCAGTTACGGAGGTGGGTGGGAATCACCCCTCCACTTT.

CDR3 nucleotide sequence: TGTGCCAGCAGCGCGACTAGCGGGGCAGATACGCAGTATTTT. It yields the protein CASSATSGADTQYF. The rearrangement joins TRBV5-4 to TRBJ2-3; 11 bases are shared with TRBD2. CDR3 size: 14 residues. V trimming: 4 bases; J trimming: 4 bases; junction bases outside the gene matches: 2. CDR1 is SGHNT and CDR2 is YYREEE in the germline V gene (reference sequence).

CDR3 nucleotide sequence: TGTGCCAGTAGTAAGAAGGTCGGTGGGCGAGAAACCTACGAGCAGTACTTC. It codes for CASSKKVGGRETYEQYF. V and J are TRBV19 and TRBJ2-7, with no clear D. V shed 4 bases and J shed 2 bases, with 21 bases lying between them. The germline CDR1 and CDR2 sequences are LNHDA and SQIVND (reference sequence). The CDR3 is made up of 17 amino acids.

This chain connects TRBV2 to TRBJ1-5, with D unclear. Germline V gene data show CDR1 as SNHLY and CDR2 as FYNNEI. The ends were cut back, 5 bases at V and 0 bases at J, with 14 bases in the middle. This CDR3 contains 16 residues. DNA for the CDR3: TGTGCCAGCAGTATACTCGGACTCAGTAGCAATCAGCCCCAGCATTTT. As protein: CASSILGLSSNQPQHF.

There are a few counts of this clone. This rearrangement joins TRBV25-1 to TRBJ1-2; 8 bases agree with TRBD1. V was clipped by 2 bases and J by 4 bases; unmatched bases: 9. The CDR3 has 16 residues. Germline loops: CDR1 MGHDK, CDR2 SYGVNS. In DNA form, the CDR3 reads TGTGCCAGCAGTGAAGGTTGGACAGGGCCCCCCTATGGCTACACCTTC. This translates into CASSEGWTGPPYGYTF.

There are many counts of this clone. V usage is TRBV13 and J usage is TRBJ2-5, with D unresolved. The CDR3 has 17 amino acids. Looked up from germline, CDR1 is PRHDT and CDR2 is FYEKMQ (reference sequence). Trimming took 5 bases from V and 3 from J, leaving 22 bases between them. The CDR3 DNA reads as TGTGCCAGCAGCCCATCTTTCTCATCTAGAAGTAAAGAGACCCAGTACTTC. This codes for CASSPSFSSRSKETQYF. The full variable domain, its missing parts supplied by reference TRBV13 and TRBJ2-5, is AAGVIQSPRHLIKEKRETATLKCYPIPRHDTVYWYQQGPGQDPQFLISFYEKMQSDKGSIPDRFSAQQFSDYHSELNMSSLELGDSALYFCASSPSFSSRSKETQYFGPGTRLLVL.

The genes are TRBV18 and TRBJ1-1; TRBD1 matches 8 bases. Germline CDR1 is KGHSH and CDR2 is LQKENI. This CDR3 contains 13 residues. J gave up 0 bases and V 11 bases, and 5 bases lay outside the gene matches. The CDR3 sequence: CAASGGMNTEAFF. As DNA, the CDR3 is TGTGCCGCATCAGGGGGCATGAACACTGAAGCTTTCTTT.

The V gene is TRBV18, the J gene TRBJ1-5, with D unclear. The CDR3 has 13 residues. Germline V gene data show CDR1 as KGHSH and CDR2 as LQKENI. V was shortened by 3 bases and J by 1 base, with 4 bases between the two germline ends. CDR3 protein: CASSPGSNQPQHF. The DNA of the CDR3 is TGTGCCAGCTCACCGGGCAGCAATCAGCCCCAGCATTTT.

The gene calls are TRBV7-3 and TRBJ2-1; a weak D match, TRBD1 (6 bases). CDR1 and CDR2 from the germline V gene are SGHTA and FQGTGA. V lost 2 bases and J lost 10, with 9 bases in between. This CDR3 has 12 residues. DNA for the CDR3: TGTGCCAGCAGCTTATTAGGACAGGAGCAGTTCTTC. Its protein is CASSLLGQEQFF.

This sequence joins TRBV7-2 and TRBJ1-5; TRBD1 aligns across 8 bases. The J segment lost 4 bases and the V segment lost 5 bases, leaving 4 bases of the junction unmatched. The CDR3 consists of 14 residues. Germline loops: CDR1 SGHTA, CDR2 FQGNSA. The DNA for the CDR3 is TGTGCCAGCAGCCACGGACAGGGTAATCAGCCCCAGCATTTT. This encodes CASSHGQGNQPQHF. The full variable domain, rest sourced from reference TRBV7-2 and TRBJ1-5, is GAGVSQSPSNKVTEKGKDVELRCDPISGHTALYWYRQSLGQGLEFLIYFQGNSAPDKSGLPSDRFSAERTGGSVSTLTIQRTQQEDSAVYLCASSHGQGNQPQHFGDGTRLSIL.

The chain uses TRBV20-1 and TRBJ2-5; no reliable D call. Germline values: CDR1 DFQATT, CDR2 SNEGSKA (reference sequence). The CDR3 is 11 residues long. V was clipped by 6 bases and J by 2 bases, with 7 bases between them. This chain's CDR3 is CSAVKQETQYF. In nucleotides, the CDR3 is TGCAGTGCCGTTAAACAAGAGACCCAGTACTTC.

In nucleotides, the CDR3 is TGCGCCAGCAGTGATGACGGGATAGCGGGAGGAACCTACAATGAGCAGTTCTTC. Residues: CASSDDGIAGGTYNEQFF. The chain recombines TRBV10-1 with TRBJ2-1, with 10 nucleotides matching TRBD2. The CDR3 is made up of 18 amino acids. Germline V gene data show CDR1 as WNHNN and CDR2 as SYGVQD (reference sequence). V trimming: 3 bases; J trimming: 2 bases; junction bases outside the gene matches: 10.

V usage is TRBV2 and J usage is TRBJ2-3; 9 bases match TRBD2. Unmatched junction bases numbered 4, after V lost 6 bases and J lost 0 bases. In germline, CDR1 is SNHLY, CDR2 FYNNEI. This CDR3 has 15 residues. The CDR3 bases are TGTGCCAGCAGGGTAGCGGGAGCTAGCACAGATACGCAGTATTTT. Protein: CASRVAGASTDTQYF.

The chain uses TRBV5-1 and TRBJ2-5; no clear D gene. Per the germline V gene, CDR1 is SGHRS and CDR2 is YFSETQ. The CDR3 is 11 amino acids. With 4 bases removed from V and 1 base from J, the gap between germline ends came to 2 bases. CDR3 nucleotides: TGCGCCAGCAGCCTCCAAGAGACCCAGTACTTC. Its protein product is CASSLQETQYF.

The chain has TRBV7-9 and TRBJ1-2; D might be TRBD1 (6 bases). Trimming removed 5 bases at V and 1 base at J, with 8 bases between. The CDR3 has 13 residues. CDR1 and CDR2 (germline): SEHNR, FQNEAQ (reference sequence). CDR3 sequence reads: CASSPGVNYGYTF. CDR3 bases: TGTGCCAGCAGCCCAGGGGTTAACTATGGCTACACCTTC.

The V and J genes are TRBV30 and TRBJ1-2; 7 bases match TRBD1. The CDR3 is 16 amino acids. V lost 0 bases, J lost 4 bases, and 11 bases stayed unmatched. CDR1 and CDR2 (germline): GTSNPN, SVGIG (reference sequence). The CDR3 nucleotides are TGTGCCTGGAGTGTACAAGGGGGCCGTGGACCCTATGGCTACACCTTC. This gives the protein CAWSVQGGRGPYGYTF.